Detailed here is one TCR beta chain. Antigen specificity is unknown. The data were obtained in a study of spatial heterogeneity in lung cancer. Study overall: Sequencing was performed on follow-up PBMC samples when available, collected at a median of around two years after resection. Sequencing consistently turned up more beta-chain sequences than alpha-chain sequences. General study points: In blood, ubiquitous expanded tumor TCRs appeared more at resection than follow-up.

TCRdb fed the 5' RACE reads into MiXCR, producing one record per CDR3 protein. This table holds over 35,000 distinct CDR3 sequences, roughly 10% found once. Time point specified: blood at routine non-recurrence follow-up after resection. The study sequenced unsorted whole RNA from tumor, nontumor lung or frozen PBMC. This CDR3 comprises 15 residues. Looked up from germline, CDR1 is SNHLY and CDR2 is FYNNEI. V was shortened by 7 bases and J by 5 bases, with 19 bases between the two germline ends. Sample: PBMCs, taken at follow-up. This TCR came from a female donor with early-stage non-small cell lung cancer. J is TRBJ2-3 and V is TRBV2; D may be TRBD2 (6 bases). The CDR3 protein is CASTSLAGPEDTQYF. The CDR3 DNA sequence: TGTGCCAGCACGTCCCTCGCGGGGCCGGAAGATACGCAGTATTTT.